This T cell receptor (beta chain) was captured in a study of shared clonotypes between healthy human individuals. Assay used: immunoSEQ multiplex PCR; TCRdb lists only in-frame clones, some missing. The profile shows roughly 1,500,000 clones, nearly 99% of them singletons. With V trimmed by 4 bases and J by 6 bases, 12 bases remained unmatched. CDR3 length: 15 residues. Germline V gene sequence: CDR1 SQVTM, CDR2 ANQGSEA. CD4+ cells underwent separation, giving CD45RA+ naive and CD45RA-negative memory subsets. Sequencing was carried out using naive CD4+ T cells sorted from blood. The subset here: CD45RA+ positively selected. The TCR originated in a man aged 30 to 45 in good health. The chain joins TRBV29-1 to TRBJ2-1, with 7 bases identical to TRBD2. The CDR3 spells CSVAYRREKVNEQFF. CDR3 DNA: TGCAGCGTTGCTTACCGGCGGGAGAAGGTCAATGAGCAGTTCTTC.